This TCR beta chain was identified in a study of beta chain features in type 1 diabetes. The germline CDR1 and CDR2 sequences are SGHTA and FQGNSA. V gave up 5 bases and J gave up 6 bases; unmatched junction bases: 8. The CDR3 runs to 16 residues. CD4+ naive, central memory, regulatory and stem cell-like memory cells were sorted via CD45RO/CCR7/CD25/CD127/CD95/CD27. The investigators reverse transcribed all of the isolated RNA, so they sequenced expressed TCRB transcripts. The protocol was immunoSEQ multiplex PCR, while the TCRdb copy is restricted to in-frame clones and leaves out a portion. Of 250,000 to 300,000 clones in the sample, under 8.5% were seen once.

This sequence joins TRBV7-2 and TRBJ2-2, with 11 bases matching TRBD1. The clonotype comes from a woman under 30 in good health. The specimen sequenced was central memory CD4+ T cells from blood. CDR3 DNA: TGTGCCAGCAGCCCCCAGGACAGGGGGCGAGCCGGGGAGCTGTTTTTT. Translating gives CASSPQDRGRAGELFF.